Listed below are T cell receptor beta chains from one sample, sequenced in a study of PD-L1 blockade in urothelial cancer. The data were produced by immunoSEQ multiplex PCR, yet TCRdb's version contains in-frame clones alone and is incomplete. The sample lists fewer than 50,000 clones, roughly 90% occurring once. The specimen was PBMCs, collected around atezolizumab (anti-PD-L1) treatment. Receptor source: a man between 60 and 75 years old with urothelial cancer. The CDR3 runs from the conserved cysteine through the conserved F or W. A D gene is named only where the DNA matches it firmly. Size is stated for part of the rows, as once, few or many counts, or as a class when the clone is expanded.

clone_size: NA
j_call: TRBJ1-5
v_call: TRBV7-2
d_call: NA
cdr3_nt: TGTGCCAGCAGTTCCACAGGGAGCGTTAGCAATCAGCCCCAGCATTTT
cdr3_aa: CASSSTGSVSNQPQHF

clone_size: NA
j_call: TRBJ1-1
v_call: TRBV7-2
d_call: NA
cdr3_nt: TGTGCCAGCAGCTTACGGTCCGGTGAAGCTTTCTTT
cdr3_aa: CASSLRSGEAFF

clone_size: NA
j_call: TRBJ2-2
v_call: TRBV10-3
d_call: TRBD2
cdr3_nt: TGTGCCACCAAAAGCGGACTAGCGGGAGTGTCGGCCGGGGAGCTGTTTTTT
cdr3_aa: CATKSGLAGVSAGELFF

clone_size: NA
j_call: TRBJ2-7
v_call: TRBV5-5
d_call: NA
cdr3_nt: TGTGCCAGCAGCCCCCGGGACTTCCCCGACGAGCAGTACTTC
cdr3_aa: CASSPRDFPDEQYF

clone_size: NA
j_call: TRBJ2-5
v_call: TRBV29-1
d_call: TRBD1
cdr3_nt: TGCAGCGTTGGTCGACAGGGAGAGACCCAGTACTTC
cdr3_aa: CSVGRQGETQYF

clone_size: once
j_call: TRBJ2-1
v_call: TRBV18
d_call: NA
cdr3_nt: TGTGCCAGCTCACCAGGCCAGGGTCAATACAATGAGCAGTTCTTC
cdr3_aa: CASSPGQGQYNEQFF

clone_size: NA
j_call: TRBJ2-2
v_call: TRBV5-1
d_call: NA
cdr3_nt: TGCGCCAGCAGCTTGGCGACAGGTCAACACGGGGAGCTGTTTTTT
cdr3_aa: CASSLATGQHGELFF

clone_size: NA
j_call: TRBJ1-6
v_call: TRBV11-2
d_call: TRBD1
cdr3_nt: TGTGCCAGCAGCTTAGAAGTGGGACAGGGGTGGAGCTCCTATAATTCACCCCTCCACTTT
cdr3_aa: CASSLEVGQGWSSYNSPLHF

clone_size: NA
j_call: TRBJ1-5
v_call: TRBV7-2
d_call: NA
cdr3_nt: TGTGCCAGCAGCTTCGACAGGTCCCATCAGCCCCAGCATTTT
cdr3_aa: CASSFDRSHQPQHF

clone_size: few
j_call: TRBJ2-5
v_call: TRBV15
d_call: NA
cdr3_nt: TGTGCCACCAGCAGAGGCGTAGTGGACTCCGAGACCCAGTACTTC
cdr3_aa: CATSRGVVDSETQYF

clone_size: NA
j_call: TRBJ2-7
v_call: TRBV18
d_call: NA
cdr3_nt: TGTGCCAGCTCACCCCAGACACTCCTCTCCTACGAGCAGTACTTC
cdr3_aa: CASSPQTLLSYEQYF

clone_size: NA
j_call: TRBJ1-5
v_call: TRBV19
d_call: NA
cdr3_nt: TGTGCCAGTAGTATAGCTCCGCTGGGGGGTAGCAATCAGCCCCAGCATTTT
cdr3_aa: CASSIAPLGGSNQPQHF

clone_size: NA
j_call: TRBJ2-7
v_call: TRBV7-6
d_call: TRBD2
cdr3_nt: TGTGCCAGCAGCCCGGGGACTAGCGTACACGAGCAGTACTTC
cdr3_aa: CASSPGTSVHEQYF

clone_size: NA
j_call: TRBJ2-1
v_call: TRBV2
d_call: TRBD2
cdr3_nt: TGTGCCAGCAGTGTATGGACTAGCGGGAGTGATGAGCAGTTCTTC
cdr3_aa: CASSVWTSGSDEQFF

clone_size: NA
j_call: TRBJ2-7
v_call: TRBV5-1
d_call: TRBD2
cdr3_nt: TGCGCCAGCAGCTTGGGGACTAGCGTCTCCTACGAGCAGTACTTC
cdr3_aa: CASSLGTSVSYEQYF

clone_size: NA
j_call: TRBJ1-4
v_call: TRBV2
d_call: NA
cdr3_nt: TGTGCCAGCAGTGTAATTCGGGCTAATGAAAAACTGTTTTTT
cdr3_aa: CASSVIRANEKLFF

clone_size: NA
j_call: TRBJ1-2
v_call: TRBV7-2
d_call: NA
cdr3_nt: TGTGCCAGCAGCCCTTCCGCTAACTATGGCTACACCTTC
cdr3_aa: CASSPSANYGYTF